The rows below give T cell receptor beta chains drawn from one sample of a study of T cell changes during pregnancy in multiple sclerosis. Sequenced by immunoSEQ multiplex PCR; TCRdb stores in-frame clones only, minus some. The sample includes some 100,000 clones, approximately 92% seen only once; the top ten take 1.9%. The sequences come from peripheral blood, collected after pregnancy. The receptors originated from a female donor with multiple sclerosis, enrolled in a pregnancy study. The conserved cysteine and the conserved F or W are not part of the CDR3 here. Fields, in order: V gene, clone size, CDR3 protein. The listing skips clone size in some rows; elsewhere it reads once, few, many or a size class.

v_gene: TRBV5-1
abundance: NA
CDR3aa: ASSLEGGVTGELF

v_gene: TRBV19
abundance: few
CDR3aa: ASHATGDTEAF

v_gene: TRBV9
abundance: NA
CDR3aa: ASSVRPSGTFTYEQY

v_gene: TRBV9
abundance: NA
CDR3aa: ASSATQGAGELF

v_gene: TRBV5-1
abundance: NA
CDR3aa: ASSLAGRFIHEQY

v_gene: TRBV19
abundance: NA
CDR3aa: ASSITGGGEKLF

v_gene: TRBV7-6
abundance: NA
CDR3aa: ASSSKLRDRASEQY

v_gene: TRBV18
abundance: NA
CDR3aa: ASSGTGSNEQY

v_gene: TRBV29-1
abundance: NA
CDR3aa: SVPPGLDGGQF

v_gene: TRBV2
abundance: NA
CDR3aa: VLKGDDTEAF

v_gene: TRBV5-1
abundance: NA
CDR3aa: ASSLSGGAETDTQY

v_gene: TRBV4-1
abundance: NA
CDR3aa: ASRQIGQKRTGELF

v_gene: TRBV27
abundance: NA
CDR3aa: ASSAEPYRVLNSPLH

v_gene: TRBV5-1
abundance: NA
CDR3aa: ASSLTSGSLNEQF

v_gene: TRBV7-8
abundance: once
CDR3aa: ASSLQGTSQPQH

v_gene: TRBV7-3
abundance: NA
CDR3aa: ASSLTGVVDTQY

v_gene: TRBV27
abundance: NA
CDR3aa: ASSHTGTLPVKPLH

v_gene: TRBV6-5
abundance: NA
CDR3aa: ASSYAVNTEAF

v_gene: TRBV5-1
abundance: NA
CDR3aa: ASSFSSPRNSGANVLT

v_gene: TRBV30
abundance: once
CDR3aa: AWSTPRLAGGHTQY

v_gene: TRBV6-4
abundance: once
CDR3aa: ASSDAGQGINQPQH

v_gene: TRBV6-1
abundance: NA
CDR3aa: ASSKGTKPLYEQY

v_gene: TRBV25-1
abundance: NA
CDR3aa: ASSKGASSYNEQF

v_gene: TRBV5-5
abundance: NA
CDR3aa: ASRTPGLQETQY

v_gene: TRBV30
abundance: NA
CDR3aa: AWSTTDRGFEAF

v_gene: TRBV19
abundance: NA
CDR3aa: ASSNRLPGMNTEAF

v_gene: TRBV7-7
abundance: NA
CDR3aa: ASSPDRFETQY

v_gene: TRBV7-2
abundance: NA
CDR3aa: ASSSRPGTVVGYT

v_gene: TRBV30
abundance: NA
CDR3aa: AWSGRFDRAINQPQH

v_gene: TRBV15
abundance: NA
CDR3aa: ATQLAGAYNEQF

v_gene: TRBV7-2
abundance: NA
CDR3aa: ASSFTGQGRSYGYT

v_gene: TRBV7-8
abundance: NA
CDR3aa: ASSRTGGDTGELF

v_gene: TRBV5-4
abundance: NA
CDR3aa: ASSLNPDLSYEQY

v_gene: TRBV28
abundance: NA
CDR3aa: ASRLIGENEQY

v_gene: TRBV5-8
abundance: NA
CDR3aa: ASSLVRGKYGYT

v_gene: TRBV6-5
abundance: NA
CDR3aa: ASRRSNEKLF

v_gene: TRBV27
abundance: NA
CDR3aa: ASSPIAGNEQF

v_gene: TRBV9
abundance: NA
CDR3aa: ASTRQTNTGELF

v_gene: TRBV7-3
abundance: NA
CDR3aa: ASSSNGGNTEAF

v_gene: TRBV30
abundance: NA
CDR3aa: AWSVGQDPSNQPQH

v_gene: TRBV29-1
abundance: NA
CDR3aa: SGRTGTVSADTQY

v_gene: TRBV5-4
abundance: NA
CDR3aa: ASSLNPSRSAF

v_gene: TRBV5-4
abundance: NA
CDR3aa: ASSLRGRPKATDTQY

v_gene: TRBV11-3
abundance: NA
CDR3aa: ASSLGDSPLH

v_gene: TRBV27
abundance: NA
CDR3aa: ASRKRAVITDTQY

v_gene: TRBV7-6
abundance: once
CDR3aa: ASSLARGRTGELF

v_gene: TRBV5-6
abundance: NA
CDR3aa: ASSPNPGLVPEQF

v_gene: TRBV28
abundance: NA
CDR3aa: ASRASGSSYNEQF

v_gene: TRBV7-2
abundance: once
CDR3aa: ASSLVGGQKKNYGYT

v_gene: TRBV6-6
abundance: NA
CDR3aa: ASRNGLAGKETQY

v_gene: TRBV9
abundance: NA
CDR3aa: ASSPLAGGGTDTQY

v_gene: TRBV2
abundance: NA
CDR3aa: ASSDLGTGDATNEKLF

v_gene: TRBV19
abundance: NA
CDR3aa: ASYREVDYGYT

v_gene: TRBV28
abundance: once
CDR3aa: ASSLSETGYTNYGYT

v_gene: TRBV7-8
abundance: NA
CDR3aa: ASSLDAVALNNYGYT

v_gene: TRBV6-5
abundance: NA
CDR3aa: ASSYKDRAVT

v_gene: TRBV19
abundance: NA
CDR3aa: ASSRQGLDGYT

v_gene: TRBV19
abundance: NA
CDR3aa: ASSIPGGYEQY

v_gene: TRBV5-1
abundance: NA
CDR3aa: ASSGGGAGIYGYT

v_gene: TRBV7-9
abundance: NA
CDR3aa: ASSPGLAGVGYDREQY